This T cell receptor (beta chain) was captured by sequencing in a study of blood T cell repertoires in COVID-19 (dated by TCRdb to about 2020). With regard to the full study: The collaborator samples originated in the United States, Italy and Spain and spanned the acute and convalescent phases of COVID-19. The material from the prospective study consisted of cDNA or gDNA derived from T cells, B-cell-depleted T cells, or PBMCs. The dataset comprised deeply sampled blood TCRbeta repertoires from subjects exposed to, actively infected with, or recovered from COVID-19. The repertoires were released in a freely available public database meant as a resource for research on the immune response to SARS-CoV-2. The samples were drawn from the first 160 participants of the ongoing ImmuneRACE study and from about 1,200 subjects provided by 6 global collaborators. Sample metadata almost always included a de-identified subject ID, COVID-19 status, age in years and sex. Where available, HLA class I and class II types were obtained from metadata supplied by the sample provider rather than from assay-based typing. On the study overall, not on this receptor specifically: How much clinical and demographic metadata was included differed by source and by participant, and the metadata was provided uncurated.

TCRbeta CDR3 regions were amplified from genomic DNA by means of the immunoSEQ Assay, a bias-controlled multiplex PCR. In the original analysis: The number of nucleated cells in each sample was estimated from the amplification of reference gene primers within the assay. Sequence reads were collapsed and filtered to measure the absolute abundance of every unique TCRbeta CDR3 rearrangement. For each sample, productive Simpson clonality was calculated as the square root of Simpson's diversity index over productive rearrangements. Here the immuneACCESS table is served through TCRdb, limited to in-frame sequences with V and J called. Missing clones are a known gap in these copies; in checked studies unresolved V genes cover under half, and the rest lacks a known reason. The V and J calls and clone size were taken over from that table, and D and trimming were inferred from the DNA. The sample includes about 40,000 clones, with 80% observed a single time. The ten top clones hold more than 30% of the sample.

Each collaborating institution followed its own protocols to collect whole blood in K2EDTA tubes. For TCRbeta analysis, collaborator samples were shipped as frozen whole blood, as isolated PBMCs, or as DNA extracted from either sample type. Turning to this clone: Its target antigen remains unknown. Nothing much larger sits one base from this clone, and base qualities are not available.

Trimming at the junction amounts to 1 base on V and 7 bases on J, and the germline ends lie 13 bases apart. The germline V gene specifies MDHEN as CDR1 and SYDVKM as CDR2. The CDR3 spans 14 residues, from the cysteine through the phenylalanine. Only the CDR3 DNA is retained, 42 bases long and in frame from the first base. Sequenced sample: peripheral blood. The rearrangement joined TRBV28 to TRBJ1-2; a weak D assignment points to TRBD1 (5 bases agree). This receptor was identified in a man at least 80 years old with active or convalescent COVID-19. The nucleotide sequence reads TGTGCCAGCAGTTTATCCCAGGGCGCGGCTGGCTACACCTTC. It codes for CASSLSQGAAGYTF.